The 20 T cell receptor beta chains given below trace back to one sample, sequenced in a study of T cell responses to AZD1222 COVID-19 vaccine. Libraries were prepared by immunoSEQ multiplex PCR; TCRdb keeps only in-frame clonotypes and omits some of them. The sample has more than 90,000 clones; about 88% are singletons. The input for sequencing was peripheral blood, taken 28 days after the second AZD1222 dose. The receptor set was obtained from an adult who received the AZD1222 COVID-19 vaccine.

The chain links TRBV11-2 to TRBJ2-1; 8 bases map to TRBD1. V was clipped by 2 bases and J by 10 bases; unmatched bases: 10. Germline lookup yields CDR1 SGHAT and CDR2 FQNNGV. The CDR3 loop spans 15 amino acids. The CDR3 reads CASSLRDRSIPEQFF. Written as DNA, the CDR3 is TGTGCCAGCAGCTTACGGGACAGGAGCATCCCGGAGCAGTTCTTC. The whole variable domain, remainder taken from reference TRBV11-2 and TRBJ2-1, is EAGVAQSPRYKIIEKRQSVAFWCNPISGHATLYWYQQILGQGPKLLIQFQNNGVVDDSQLPKDRFSAERLKGVDSTLKIQPAKLEDSAVYLCASSLRDRSIPEQFFGPGTRLTVL.

CDR3 sequence (DNA): TGTGCCAGCAGCTTAGTCCGGGGAAACACTGAAGCTTTCTTT. It encodes CASSLVRGNTEAFF. This chain links TRBV7-9 with TRBJ1-1, with D hard to call. Germline V gene sequence: CDR1 SEHNR, CDR2 FQNEAQ (reference sequence). V lost 1 base, J lost 2 bases, and 8 bases lay in between. The CDR3 has 14 residues.

This chain links TRBV6-2 or TRBV6-3 with TRBJ1-1; D uncertain. The CDR3 sequence is 13 residues long. The V end was cut by 2 bases, the J end by 3 bases, with 7 bases between. Germline CDR1 and CDR2: MNHEY and SVGEGT. CDR3 region: CASSYREDTEAFF. The CDR3 region has the DNA TGTGCCAGCAGTTACCGGGAGGACACTGAAGCTTTCTTT.

The chain has TRBV6-5 and TRBJ1-1; D call uncertain. V lost 6 bases to trimming and J lost 11 bases, with 19 bases between them. The CDR3 length is 13 residues. Germline V gene sequence: CDR1 MNHEY, CDR2 SVGAGI. The CDR3 coding sequence is TGTGCCAGCAGCGACCCTTTCAGTGGTAGGGCTTTCTTT. Protein: CASSDPFSGRAFF.

Here the CDR3 reads CASSYPGNTEAFF. The CDR3 DNA is TGTGCCAGCAGTTACCCGGGGAACACTGAAGCTTTCTTT. The chain has TRBV27 and TRBJ1-1; D call uncertain. This CDR3 contains 13 residues. CDR1 and CDR2 from the germline V gene are MNHEY and SMNVEV (reference sequence). V lost 4 bases and J lost 1, with 7 bases in between.

The table lists this clone with a few counts. DNA for the CDR3: TGTGCCAGCAGCGTATCGTGGTTCGGGGGGCTCGGAAACACCATATATTTT. This encodes CASSVSWFGGLGNTIYF. The V gene is TRBV9, the J gene TRBJ1-3; tentatively, D is TRBD1 (6 bases). This CDR3 has 17 amino acids. V gave up 1 base and J gave up 4 bases, with 18 bases separating them. The germline V gene has CDR1 SGDLS and CDR2 YYNGEE.

The J gene is TRBJ2-7, the V gene TRBV5-1; 8 bases fit TRBD1. The CDR3 covers 15 residues. CDR1 and CDR2 (germline): SGHRS, YFSETQ. The J segment lost 6 bases and the V segment lost 1 base, leaving 9 bases of the junction unmatched. The CDR3 loop is CASSLSPGGLFEQYF. The CDR3 nucleotides are TGCGCCAGCAGCTTGTCGCCAGGGGGCCTATTCGAGCAGTACTTC.

V is TRBV7-6 and J is TRBJ2-1; 9 nucleotides match TRBD2. This CDR3 is 17 amino acids long. J gave up 8 bases and V 1 base, and 12 bases lay outside the gene matches. Germline-derived CDR1 and CDR2 are SGHVS and FNYEAQ. The CDR3 is CASSLVVSGSLMDEQFF. The CDR3 DNA reads TGTGCCAGCAGCTTAGTGGTTAGCGGGAGCCTAATGGATGAGCAGTTCTTC.

This clone was counted once. The chain recombines TRBV6-5 with TRBJ2-7; D is possibly TRBD1 or TRBD2 (5 bases each). Trimming pared 4 bases from V and 0 bases from J, leaving 10 bases between. The CDR3 is made up of 14 amino acids. CDR1 and CDR2 (germline): MNHEY, SVGAGI. CDR3 bases: TGTGCCAGCAGTTGGGCAGGGAGCTCCTACGAGCAGTACTTC. Its protein is CASSWAGSSYEQYF.

This chain uses TRBV5-1 with TRBJ2-3; D ambiguous. V gave up 1 base and J gave up 2 bases, with 14 bases separating them. Germline loops: CDR1 SGHRS, CDR2 YFSETQ. The CDR3 is 16 residues long. DNA of the CDR3: TGCGCCAGCAGCTTGTCGCTAGGAGCCCCCACAGATACGCAGTATTTT. It is translated as CASSLSLGAPTDTQYF.

The J gene is TRBJ2-7, the V gene TRBV19, with unresolved D. Trimming pared 1 base from V and 6 bases from J, leaving 22 bases between. Per germline, CDR1 LNHDA and CDR2 SQIVND (reference sequence). The CDR3 extends over 17 amino acids. The DNA for the CDR3 is TGTGCCAGTAGTATAGCCTACGGGCAGGATCGACCGGGCGAGCAGTACTTC. Amino acids: CASSIAYGQDRPGEQYF.

The table lists this clone with a count of one. The chain is built from TRBV6-2 or TRBV6-3 and TRBJ2-2, with D perhaps TRBD2 (6 bases). The CDR3 is 15 residues long. CDR1 MNHEY and CDR2 SVGEGT come from the germline V gene. Deletions cut 6 bases from V and 3 bases from J, with 14 bases between. The CDR3 DNA follows: TGTGCCAGCAGCCCGAGGGACTCCTACACCGGGGAGCTGTTTTTT. It is translated as CASSPRDSYTGELFF.

V and J are TRBV5-1 and TRBJ2-5; D tentatively reads TRBD1 or TRBD2 (5 bases each). Germline V gene lookup returns CDR1 SGHRS and CDR2 YFSETQ. The CDR3 covers 16 residues. The V end was cut by 1 base, the J end by 4 bases, with 17 bases between. DNA for the CDR3: TGCGCCAGCAGCTTGTCGGGGCGATCGATCAGAGAGACCCAGTACTTC. This encodes CASSLSGRSIRETQYF.

The rearrangement links TRBV9 to TRBJ2-3; 10 bases align to TRBD1. CDR1 SGDLS and CDR2 YYNGEE come from the germline V gene. The CDR3 has 15 amino acids. V lost 2 bases, J lost 2 bases, and 2 bases stayed unmatched. The DNA of the CDR3 is TGTGCCAGCAGCGTGGGGACAGGGGTCACAGATACGCAGTATTTT. As protein: CASSVGTGVTDTQYF.

The chain recombines TRBV27 with TRBJ2-4; 10 positions agree with TRBD1. Trimming cost V 2 bases and J 7 bases; bases outside gene matches: 11. The germline gives CDR1 MNHEY, CDR2 SMNVEV (reference sequence). The CDR3 has 17 amino acids. The CDR3 nucleotides read TGTGCCAGCAGTTTAAGGCCGCTTGAGGGACAGGGGAACATTCAGTACTTC. The encoded protein is CASSLRPLEGQGNIQYF.

The chain joins TRBV4-1 to TRBJ1-2; perhaps TRBD1 as D (5 bases). Germline-derived CDR1 and CDR2 are MGHRA and YSYEKL. V lost 0 bases and J lost 3, with 11 bases in between. The CDR3 has 15 residues. Here the CDR3 DNA reads TGCGCCAGCAGCCAAGATAGGGGCGAGTACTATGGCTACACCTTC. Protein sequence: CASSQDRGEYYGYTF.

This clone has only one observation. The J gene is TRBJ1-3, the V gene TRBV6-5; no reliable D call. This CDR3 region has 14 residues. Germline assignment: CDR1 MNHEY and CDR2 SVGAGI. Deletions cut 5 bases from V and 2 bases from J, with 10 bases between. In DNA form, the CDR3 reads TGTGCCAGCAGTCCTTATAGGGCTGGAAACACCATATATTTT. Encoded protein: CASSPYRAGNTIYF.

This rearrangement joins TRBV15 to TRBJ1-1; TRBD1 aligns across 9 bases. Germline V gene data show CDR1 as LNHNV and CDR2 as YYDKDF (reference sequence). This CDR3 comprises 14 residues. V shed 1 base, J shed 5 bases, and the junction held 2 bases outside the gene matches. CDR3 sequence reads: CATSRGQGGTEAFF. The DNA for the CDR3 is TGTGCCACCAGCAGAGGACAGGGGGGTACTGAAGCTTTCTTT.

The chain employs TRBV5-1 and TRBJ2-5; D might be TRBD1 or TRBD2, each matching 5 bases. CDR3 length: 15 amino acids. The germline V gene encodes CDR1 SGHRS and CDR2 YFSETQ. V was pared by 5 bases and J by 4 bases, with 18 bases between. DNA for the CDR3: TGCGCCAGCAGTTTAACGGGGAGTAGGGGAGAGACCCAGTACTTC. It yields the protein CASSLTGSRGETQYF.

This chain links TRBV7-9 with TRBJ1-1; D remains ambiguous. The V gene's germline CDR1 is SEHNR and CDR2 FQNEAQ (reference sequence). V was clipped by 2 bases and J by 4 bases, with 8 bases between them. The CDR3 has 13 amino acids. This CDR3 is CASSLRTPTEAFF. CDR3 DNA: TGTGCCAGCAGCTTAAGAACCCCCACTGAAGCTTTCTTT.